The 18 T cell receptor beta chains below were found in one sample sequenced in a study of blood T cell repertoires in COVID-19. The protocol was immunoSEQ multiplex PCR, while the TCRdb copy is restricted to in-frame clones and leaves out a portion. The data contain 250,000 or so clones, roughly 82% of them seen just once; the ten biggest clones take up roughly 4.7%. The sequencing sample was made of peripheral blood. The receptors stem from a woman aged 70-85 years with acute or convalescent COVID-19.

CDR3 loop: CASSTPEDRDDYGYTF. DNA for the CDR3: TGCGCCAGCAGCACACCAGAGGACAGGGATGACTATGGCTACACCTTC. V usage is TRBV5-1 and J usage is TRBJ1-2; 8 nucleotides align to TRBD1. Germline V gives CDR1 SGHRS, CDR2 YFSETQ. CDR3 length equals 16 residues. The trim removed 4 bases at V and 3 bases at J, leaving 11 bases unmatched. The whole variable domain, filled in from reference TRBV5-1 and TRBJ1-2, reads KAGVTQTPRYLIKTRGQQVTLSCSPISGHRSVSWYQQTPGQGLQFLFEYFSETQRNKGNFPGRFSGRQFSNSRSEMNVSTLELGDSALYLCASSTPEDRDDYGYTFGSGTRLTVV.

V and J are TRBV6-5 and TRBJ1-5; D unclear. The CDR3 spans 13 residues. V was trimmed by 0 bases and J by 6 bases, leaving 6 bases between them. Germline V gene lookup returns CDR1 MNHEY and CDR2 SVGAGI. This CDR3 reads CASSYSRGQPQHF. In DNA form, the CDR3 reads TGTGCCAGCAGTTACTCGAGAGGTCAGCCCCAGCATTTT.

The chain recombines TRBV6-2 or TRBV6-3 with TRBJ2-2; tentative D call: TRBD1 (6 bases). CDR3 length: 16 residues. Germline V gene data show CDR1 as MNHEY and CDR2 as SVGEGT. V was pared by 2 bases and J by 1 base, with 11 bases between. CDR3: CASSYLGRGNTGELFF. For the CDR3, the DNA is TGTGCCAGCAGTTACCTCGGCAGGGGGAACACCGGGGAGCTGTTTTTT.

The genes are TRBV20-1 and TRBJ2-5, with 7 positions matching TRBD1. The CDR3 has 13 amino acids. Looked up from germline, CDR1 is DFQATT and CDR2 is SNEGSKA (reference sequence). V was pared by 3 bases and J by 3 bases, with 4 bases of the junction left unmatched. The CDR3 nucleotides are TGCAGTGCTAGTCCCCAGGGGGAAGAGACCCAGTACTTC. Amino acids: CSASPQGEETQYF.

This clone was detected only once. V is TRBV5-1 and J is TRBJ1-5, with D uncertain. Between the trimmed V and J ends, which lost 5 bases and 7 bases, there was a span of 19 bases. Germline V CDR1 and CDR2: SGHRS, YFSETQ. The CDR3 is made up of 15 amino acids. CDR3 loop: CASSSLGEAEQPQHF. The CDR3 DNA reads TGCGCCAGCAGTTCCCTTGGGGAGGCGGAGCAGCCCCAGCATTTT. Full variable domain (rest looked up from reference TRBV5-1 and TRBJ1-5): KAGVTQTPRYLIKTRGQQVTLSCSPISGHRSVSWYQQTPGQGLQFLFEYFSETQRNKGNFPGRFSGRQFSNSRSEMNVSTLELGDSALYLCASSSLGEAEQPQHFGDGTRLSIL.

The chain is built from TRBV6-5 and TRBJ2-6; tentative D call: TRBD2 (6 bases). Germline V gives CDR1 MNHEY, CDR2 SVGAGI. Trimming removed 7 bases from V and 2 bases from J, with 12 bases in between. This CDR3 has 15 residues. This chain's CDR3 is CASTVGGTGANVLTF. The CDR3 DNA sequence: TGTGCCAGCACAGTGGGGGGTACTGGGGCCAACGTCCTGACTTTC.

The V gene is TRBV7-9, the J gene TRBJ1-4, with 9 bases lining up with TRBD1. V lost 2 bases to trimming and J lost 5 bases; unmatched junction nucleotides: 3. Germline V gene sequence: CDR1 SEHNR, CDR2 FQNEAQ (reference sequence). The CDR3 extends over 15 amino acids. The CDR3 DNA reads TGTGCCAGCAGCTTAACCGGGACAGGGAATGAAAAACTGTTTTTT. Amino acids: CASSLTGTGNEKLFF. Supplemented by reference TRBV7-9 and TRBJ1-4, the full variable domain reads DTGVSQNPRHKITKRGQNVTFRCDPISEHNRLYWYRQTLGQGPEFLTYFQNEAQLEKSRLLSDRFSAERPKGSFSTLEIQRTEQGDSAMYLCASSLTGTGNEKLFFGSGTQLSVL.

This clone appeared a few times. J is TRBJ1-1 and V is TRBV28, with TRBD1 matching 7 bases. The CDR3 totals 12 residues. V trimming: 9 bases; J trimming: 5 bases; junction bases outside the gene matches: 6. Germline V lookup: CDR1 MDHEN, CDR2 SYDVKM. CDR3 amino acids: CASTGVRTEAFF. In nucleotides, the CDR3 is TGTGCCAGTACAGGGGTTAGAACTGAAGCTTTCTTT.

The genes are TRBV7-2 and TRBJ1-1; 9 bases match TRBD1. CDR1 is SGHTA and CDR2 is FQGNSA in the germline V gene. CDR3 length: 17 residues. Germline trimming cut 1 base from V and 12 bases from J; bases unmatched to any gene: 18. Here the CDR3 reads CASSLDLLQGAMVGTFF. CDR3 nucleotides: TGTGCCAGCAGCTTAGACCTCTTACAGGGGGCTATGGTTGGGACTTTCTTT.

This clone appeared a single time. This chain links TRBV7-8 with TRBJ1-2; D is undetermined. The V end lost 4 bases, the J end lost 4 bases, and 16 bases lay between the germline ends. CDR1 SGHVS and CDR2 FQNEAQ come from the germline V gene. The CDR3 has 15 amino acids. CDR3 sequence (DNA): TGTGCCAGCAGCTCACTAACTTGGAGGGCCTATGGCTACACCTTC. It codes for CASSSLTWRAYGYTF.

The chain joins TRBV4-3 to TRBJ1-4; D uncertain. Germline V gives CDR1 LGHNA, CDR2 YSLEER. This CDR3 is built from 12 residues. V gave up 2 bases and J gave up 8 bases, with 6 bases separating them. CDR3 sequence: CASSQPREKLFF. Here the CDR3 DNA reads TGCGCCAGCAGCCAACCCAGGGAAAAACTGTTTTTT.

The chain is built from TRBV25-1 and TRBJ1-5; no reliable D call. The CDR3 spans 12 residues. Trimming stripped 9 bases from V and 7 bases from J, with 13 bases between. CDR1 and CDR2 from the germline V gene are MGHDK and SYGVNS. CDR3 nucleotides: TGTGCCAGTCGCTGGGGAGACCAGCCCCAGCATTTT. Its translation is CASRWGDQPQHF.

This sequence joins TRBV19 and TRBJ2-1; D gene uncertain. The V gene lost 5 bases and the J gene lost 8 bases, with 10 bases spanning the gap. The CDR3 sequence is 12 residues long. CDR1 LNHDA and CDR2 SQIVND come from the germline V gene (reference sequence). The CDR3 nucleotides are TGTGCCAGTAGTGAATCAACATATGAGCAGTTCTTC. Its translation: CASSESTYEQFF.

This clone came up once. This rearrangement joins TRBV3-1 (or the pseudogene TRBV3-2) to TRBJ1-6; TRBD1 might be the D (5 bases). The germline V and J ends were trimmed by 0 bases and 10 bases, with 13 bases remaining between them. The CDR3 runs to 15 residues. CDR1 LGHDT and CDR2 YNNKEL come from the germline V gene (reference sequence). DNA of the CDR3: TGTGCCAGCAGCCAAGATTCGGGGGACTGGTCACCCCTCCACTTT. It yields the protein CASSQDSGDWSPLHF.

This clone was detected a few times. The rearrangement joins TRBV10-3 to TRBJ2-7; TRBD1 matches 10 bases. The germline CDR1 and CDR2 sequences are ENHRY and SYGVKD. V lost 8 bases and J lost 0; bases outside the gene matches: 4. The CDR3 is 14 amino acids. This chain's CDR3 is CAIGQGVTSYEQYF. CDR3 nucleotides: TGTGCCATCGGACAGGGGGTAACCTCCTACGAGCAGTACTTC.

Only one count was recorded for this clone. CDR3 coding DNA: TGTGCCAGCAGCCGGGACTCTCACAATGAGCAGTTCTTC. Translation gives CASSRDSHNEQFF. The V gene is TRBV6-5, the J gene TRBJ2-1, with D tentatively TRBD2 (6 bases). Trimming shortened V by 6 bases and J by 5 bases, and 11 bases separated the two germline ends. Germline CDR1 is MNHEY and CDR2 is SVGAGI. The CDR3 loop spans 13 amino acids.

The V call is TRBV6-6, the J call TRBJ2-2; 8 positions agree with TRBD2. The V and J ends lost 2 bases and 3 bases, in that order; junction bases with no gene match: 5. The CDR3 extends over 16 amino acids. Germline assignment: CDR1 MNHNY and CDR2 SVGAGI (reference sequence). The CDR3 coding sequence is TGTGCCAGCAGTTACCGAGCGGGGGTGGACACCGGGGAGCTGTTTTTT. It translates to CASSYRAGVDTGELFF.

CDR3 protein: CASSPDRVFGYTF. Here the CDR3 DNA reads TGCGCCAGCAGCCCGGACAGGGTGTTTGGCTACACCTTC. J is TRBJ1-2 and V is TRBV4-1; 8 bases align to TRBD1. CDR3 length: 13 residues. In germline, CDR1 is MGHRA, CDR2 YSYEKL. The V and J ends lost 4 bases and 7 bases, in that order; junction bases with no gene match: 5.